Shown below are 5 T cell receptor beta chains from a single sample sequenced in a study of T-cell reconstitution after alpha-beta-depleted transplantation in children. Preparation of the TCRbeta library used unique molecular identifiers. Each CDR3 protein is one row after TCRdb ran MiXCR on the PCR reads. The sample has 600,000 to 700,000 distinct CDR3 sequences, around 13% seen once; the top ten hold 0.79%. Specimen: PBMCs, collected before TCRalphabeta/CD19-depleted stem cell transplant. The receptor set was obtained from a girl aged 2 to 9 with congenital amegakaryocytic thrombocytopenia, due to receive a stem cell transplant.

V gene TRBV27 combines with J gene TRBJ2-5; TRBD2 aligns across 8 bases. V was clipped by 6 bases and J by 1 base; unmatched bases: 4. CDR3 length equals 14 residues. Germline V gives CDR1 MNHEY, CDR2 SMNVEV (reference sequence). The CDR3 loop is CASRPSGLQETQYF. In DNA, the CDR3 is TGTGCCAGCAGACCTAGCGGGCTCCAAGAGACCCAGTACTTC.

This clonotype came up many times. This CDR3 is CSVEKGSDNEQFF. The CDR3 DNA sequence: TGCAGCGTTGAGAAGGGGAGCGACAATGAGCAGTTCTTC. The chain recombines TRBV29-1 with TRBJ2-1; D may match TRBD1 or TRBD2 (5 bases each). The germline V gene has CDR1 SQVTM and CDR2 ANQGSEA. Between the trimmed V and J ends, which lost 3 bases and 5 bases, there was a span of 11 bases. The CDR3 loop spans 13 amino acids.

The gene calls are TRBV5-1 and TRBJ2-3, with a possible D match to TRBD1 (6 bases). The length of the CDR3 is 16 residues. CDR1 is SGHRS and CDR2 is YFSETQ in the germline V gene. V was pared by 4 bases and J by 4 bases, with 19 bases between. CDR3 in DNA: TGCGCCAGCAGCGAAGGGACACCCGACCCCCCAGATACGCAGTATTTT. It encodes CASSEGTPDPPDTQYF.

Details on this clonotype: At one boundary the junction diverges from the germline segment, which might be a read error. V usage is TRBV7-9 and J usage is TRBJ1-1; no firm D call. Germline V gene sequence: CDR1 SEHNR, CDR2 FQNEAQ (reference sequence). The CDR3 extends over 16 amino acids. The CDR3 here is CDSRFPTSGLNTEAFF. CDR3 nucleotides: TGTGACAGCAGGTTTCCCACAAGTGGCCTGAACACTGAAGCTTTCTTT.

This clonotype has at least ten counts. Here the CDR3 DNA reads TGCGCCAGCAGCGCCCCGGGACGGCAAGAGACCCAGTACTTC. The encoded protein is CASSAPGRQETQYF. V gene TRBV5-1 combines with J gene TRBJ2-5; D may be TRBD1 or TRBD2 (5 bases each). The germline CDR1 and CDR2 sequences are SGHRS and YFSETQ. This CDR3 contains 14 residues. Trimming removed 4 bases at V and 2 bases at J, with 12 bases between.